This T cell receptor (beta chain) derives from a study of blood T cell repertoires in COVID-19. Clones were sequenced by immunoSEQ multiplex PCR, and TCRdb holds only the in-frame ones, with some missing. Here the sample spans 130,000 to 150,000 clones, 85% being singletons. Sequencing input: peripheral blood. The source of this sequence is a woman between 40 and 50 years old with active or convalescent COVID-19.

Here the CDR3 DNA reads TGTGCCAGCAGTGTAACATACAGGGGGCCAAATGAAAAACTGTTTTTT. Translating gives CASSVTYRGPNEKLFF. This rearrangement joins TRBV6-1 to TRBJ1-4, with 9 bases lining up with TRBD1. Trimming took 4 bases from V and 5 from J; bases not matched to a gene: 8. CDR1 and CDR2 (germline): MNHNS, SASEGT. The CDR3 is 16 residues long.